A selection of T cell receptor beta chains follows, all from one sample in a study of blood T cell repertoires in COVID-19. Measured with immunoSEQ multiplex PCR; TCRdb has only the in-frame clones, and not every one. In the table there are about 140,000 clones, 65% to 80% of which are singletons. The source material was peripheral blood. The source of these receptors is a man older than 75 with acute or convalescent COVID-19. The CDR3 runs from the conserved cysteine through the conserved F or W. The order of the fields is clone size, V gene, CDR3 protein. Size is omitted from some rows. Given values are once, few, many or a class for expanded clones.

once | TRBV9 | CASSADLQGNTGELFF
few | TRBV27 | CASSPHEEPLHF
NA | TRBV7-2 | CASSFSSGGLQETQYF
once | TRBV6-5 | CASSYGQSHSPLHF
few | TRBV4-1 | CASSQMTVRSSSDAEAFF
NA | TRBV7-9 | CASSLSVAGENEAFF
NA | TRBV18 | CASSATGFQPQHF
NA | TRBV12-2 | CASRLEPGQGHQGYGYTF
NA | TRBV7-2 | CASSLGAVDTQYF
NA | TRBV28 | CASSLYSGGGTDTQYF
few | TRBV5-1 | CASSLDSINTGELFF
NA | TRBV7-9 | CASSSDRGREPQHF
NA | TRBV10-3 | CAIKGGQGFGELFF
NA | TRBV7-3 | CASSLTGQSNTEAFF
NA | TRBV30 | CAWAPLFLRHEQYF
few | TRBV5-1 | CASSLGAGNTGELFF
few | TRBV5-1 | CASSSTSGNTIYF
few | TRBV7-2 | CASSLARGTGELFF
NA | TRBV21-1 | CASSKTRGGYNEQFF
few | TRBV15 | CATSRDAGSTYEQYF
once | TRBV4-2 | CASSPDRDNEKLFF
NA | TRBV20-1 | CSASGWGGPYNEQFF
NA | TRBV5-8 | CASSFGQGVEKLFF
few | TRBV27 | CASSLGGVEQFF
NA | TRBV27 | CASWGGPNSGNTIYF
NA | TRBV7-6 | CASSLSSYRVGDTQYF
NA | TRBV27 | CASSLSGGRREQYF
few | TRBV5-6 | CASSLFGEYEQYF
NA | TRBV6-6 | CASRDRVGNTGELFF
NA | TRBV19 | CASSIEGSGDQIAKNIQYF
NA | TRBV7-3 | CASSLTRTYEAFF
NA | TRBV3-1/TRBV3-2 | CASSQVGGRGAYEQYF
few | TRBV5-4 | CASLEASSSYEQYF
few | TRBV7-2 | CASSLAPTDYGYTF
NA | TRBV10-3 | CAIRADIAGESTDTQYF
NA | TRBV28 | CASSLRGFGAFF
NA | TRBV6-6 | CASGKSGVSYEQYF
NA | TRBV6-2/TRBV6-3 | CASSYQDQETQYF
NA | TRBV4-1 | CASRPGQGVTEAFF
NA | TRBV4-3 | CASSQDLSSGGAVWNEQFF